The rows below give T cell receptor beta chains drawn from one sample of a study of beta chain features in type 1 diabetes. Repertoires were generated with immunoSEQ multiplex PCR, while TCRdb's copy carries only in-frame clones and drops some. The sample has about 700,000 clones, around 15% seen once. The sequenced sample consisted of naive CD4+ T cells from blood. All receptors derive from a man younger than 30 with type 1 diabetes. Each CDR3 is given without its conserved first and last residue.

V,CDR3
TRBV15,ATSGSLVSTDTQY
TRBV23-1,ASSQSWLAFHEQY
TRBV14,ASSQQGSTQF
TRBV28,ASSNPGAWDIQY
TRBV30,AWRRQGGYGYT
TRBV9,ASTRETQY
TRBV29-1,SVAPAGSEAF
TRBV7-3,ASRRTLVTEAF
TRBV9,ASSSRPSYEQY
TRBV5-6,ASSLSTGELF
TRBV10-3,AMGSSTDTQY
TRBV7-9,ASSLGLLGSTDTQY
TRBV29-1,SVGDRATNEKLF
TRBV28,ASSLVGGPYGYT
TRBV29-1,SVGGSTEAF
TRBV2,ASSVARLDTIY
TRBV6-8,ATPAGVGEQY
TRBV7-2,ASSLVASGPLYEQY
TRBV25-1,ASRVGVLDEQY
TRBV6-5,ASSYSNLDSYEQY
TRBV5-8,ASSPGGGAAGGRDTQY
TRBV28,ASSIGGSPEAF
TRBV2,AEGGQETQY